Below, 7 T cell receptor beta chains from the same sample are listed, as sequenced in a study of blood T cell repertoires in COVID-19. The table came from immunoSEQ multiplex PCR; TCRdb's copy has only in-frame clones and leaves some out. The table records about 300,000 clones, just over 90% of them present only once. Sequenced: peripheral blood. The receptors were sampled from a woman in her 30s with COVID-19, enrolled during active disease.

This clone was counted between two and nine times. The chain combines TRBV5-1 with TRBJ1-4; TRBD1 aligns across 7 bases. Losses at the gene ends were 2 bases for V and 4 bases for J; bases not matched to a gene: 8. The CDR3 length is 16 residues. Germline V gene sequence: CDR1 SGHRS, CDR2 YFSETQ. The CDR3 here is CASSFLPGQSNEKLFF. The CDR3, as DNA: TGCGCCAGCAGCTTTTTACCGGGACAGAGTAATGAAAAACTGTTTTTT.

The chain is built from TRBV7-9 and TRBJ1-1, with D hard to call. Trimming stripped 5 bases from V and 1 base from J, with 14 bases between. The CDR3 has 15 amino acids. CDR1 and CDR2 (germline): SEHNR, FQNEAQ (reference sequence). Written as DNA, the CDR3 is TGTGCCAGCAGCCGTATGAGGAGAGGGAACACTGAAGCTTTCTTT. This sequence encodes CASSRMRRGNTEAFF.

The chain has TRBV3-1 (or the pseudogene TRBV3-2) and TRBJ1-6, with 8 nucleotides matching TRBD1. The CDR3 is 16 residues long. V lost 1 base to trimming and J lost 5 bases; unmatched junction nucleotides: 4. Germline-derived CDR1 and CDR2 are LGHDT and YNNKEL (reference sequence). For the CDR3, the DNA is TGTGCCAGCAGCCAAGGGGGGACAGGCCATAATTCACCCCTCCACTTT. Amino acid sequence: CASSQGGTGHNSPLHF.

This rearrangement joins TRBV7-9 to TRBJ1-1, with TRBD1 as a possible D gene (6 bases). This CDR3 is 12 amino acids long. Germline loops: CDR1 SEHNR, CDR2 FQNEAQ (reference sequence). Trimming took 5 bases from V and 3 from J, leaving 7 bases between them. The CDR3 sequence: CASSKGDTEAFF. Here the CDR3 DNA reads TGTGCCAGCAGCAAGGGGGACACTGAAGCTTTCTTT. Looking up the rest from reference TRBV7-9 and TRBJ1-1 gives the full variable domain: DTGVSQNPRHKITKRGQNVTFRCDPISEHNRLYWYRQTLGQGPEFLTYFQNEAQLEKSRLLSDRFSAERPKGSFSTLEIQRTEQGDSAMYLCASSKGDTEAFFGQGTRLTVV.

The chain links TRBV5-5 to TRBJ2-1; 7 bases are a match to TRBD2. The CDR3 length is 15 residues. Looked up from germline, CDR1 is SGHKS and CDR2 is YYEKEE (reference sequence). Germline trimming cut 0 bases from V and 9 bases from J; bases unmatched to any gene: 9. The CDR3 bases are TGTGCCAGCAGCTTGGAGGGCGGGAGCTGGCTTGAGCAGTTCTTC. It specifies CASSLEGGSWLEQFF.

This clone was recorded only once. The rearrangement uses TRBV12-5 and TRBJ1-1; 7 nucleotides agree with TRBD1. V shed 5 bases, J shed 2 bases, and the junction held 5 bases outside the gene matches. CDR1 and CDR2 from the germline V gene are LGHNT and FRNRAP. The CDR3 is 14 amino acids. CDR3 in amino acids: CASGTGQPNTEAFF. The CDR3 DNA reads TGTGCTAGTGGTACGGGACAGCCAAACACTGAAGCTTTCTTT.

The table lists this clone with a count of one. The genes are TRBV30 and TRBJ2-2; D is perhaps TRBD1 (5 bases). The CDR3 totals 14 residues. Germline CDR1 reads GTSNPN; CDR2 reads SVGIG (reference sequence). The V end lost 1 base, the J end lost 4 bases, and 10 bases lay between the germline ends. The CDR3 DNA follows: TGTGCCTGGAGTGCCACGACAGCCACCGGGGAGCTGTTTTTT. Translation gives CAWSATTATGELFF. Full variable domain (remainder filled in from reference TRBV30 and TRBJ2-2): SQTIHQWPATLVQPVGSPLSLECTVEGTSNPNLYWYRQAAGRGLQLLFYSVGIGQISSEVPQNLSASRPQDRQFILSSKKLLLSDSGFYLCAWSATTATGELFFGEGSRLTVL.